This passage covers 19 T cell receptor beta chains from one sample sequenced in a study of T cell responses to AZD1222 COVID-19 vaccine. TCRdb keeps only in-frame clones here, not all; method: immunoSEQ multiplex PCR. The sample consists of 100,000 to 120,000 clones, roughly 90% of them appearing once. Specimen: peripheral blood, collected on day 0 of AZD1222 vaccination. The receptors derive from an adult in good health.

V and J are TRBV6-5 and TRBJ1-2; D gene ambiguous. This CDR3 is built from 13 residues. Trimming took 9 bases from V and 2 from J, leaving 13 bases between them. CDR1 and CDR2 from the germline V gene are MNHEY and SVGAGI. DNA of the CDR3: TGTGCCAGTACACCAAGGCCGAACTATGGCTACACCTTC. It yields the protein CASTPRPNYGYTF.

This chain connects TRBV4-1 to TRBJ2-3; 9 bases line up with TRBD2. After removal of 0 bases from V and 4 bases from J, the junction contained 8 bases not matched to a gene. The V gene's germline CDR1 is MGHRA and CDR2 YSYEKL. The CDR3 covers 17 residues. CDR3 bases: TGCGCCAGCAGCCAAGAAGCTAGCGGGGTGCTGTCAGATACGCAGTATTTT. This encodes CASSQEASGVLSDTQYF.

V gene TRBV5-1 combines with J gene TRBJ1-1; D is uncertain. There are 15 residues in the CDR3. Trimming pared 0 bases from V and 0 bases from J, leaving 9 bases between. Germline loops: CDR1 SGHRS, CDR2 YFSETQ. The chain's CDR3 is CASSLVGLMNTEAFF. The CDR3 DNA follows: TGCGCCAGCAGCTTGGTGGGCCTCATGAACACTGAAGCTTTCTTT.

The chain has TRBV6-5 and TRBJ1-2, with D tentatively TRBD1 (6 bases). Germline V CDR1 and CDR2: MNHEY, SVGAGI. The length of the CDR3 is 14 residues. V was shortened by 7 bases and J by 10 bases, with 22 bases between the two germline ends. In DNA form, the CDR3 reads TGTGCCAGCACCTCCCCGGTAGGGGGAAGTGCCTACACCTTC. Its protein product is CASTSPVGGSAYTF.

The table lists this clone with a few counts. The chain carries TRBV11-2 and TRBJ1-1; 8 bases line up with TRBD1. Germline CDR1 and CDR2: SGHAT and FQNNGV. The V and J ends lost 5 bases and 4 bases, in that order; junction bases with no gene match: 9. The CDR3 runs 15 residues. CDR3 in amino acids: CASSRGDRRGTEAFF. The CDR3 region has the DNA TGTGCCAGCAGCCGCGGGGACAGGAGGGGCACTGAAGCTTTCTTT.

The rearrangement joins TRBV11-2 to TRBJ2-3, with D possibly TRBD1 on 6 matching bases. Trimming pared 3 bases from V and 1 base from J, leaving 8 bases between. CDR3 size: 14 residues. The germline V gene has CDR1 SGHAT and CDR2 FQNNGV. Here the CDR3 reads CASSFAGGTDTQYF. The CDR3 coding sequence is TGTGCCAGCAGCTTCGCAGGGGGCACAGATACGCAGTATTTT.

The chain uses TRBV7-2 and TRBJ1-2; D remains unclear. Germline V gene data show CDR1 as SGHTA and CDR2 as FQGNSA. The CDR3 has 14 amino acids. V was pared by 1 base and J by 5 bases, with 11 bases between. In nucleotides, the CDR3 is TGTGCCAGCAGCTTAGAGGTTTTCGCATATGGCTACACCTTC. It codes for CASSLEVFAYGYTF.

V gene TRBV7-8 combines with J gene TRBJ2-7, with D maybe TRBD2 (5 bases). In germline, CDR1 is SGHVS, CDR2 FQNEAQ. Between the trimmed V and J ends, which lost 1 base and 0 bases, there was a span of 13 bases. The CDR3 is made up of 16 amino acids. CDR3 nucleotides: TGTGCCAGCAGCTTAGGATGGATAACTAGCTCCTACGAGCAGTACTTC. As protein: CASSLGWITSSYEQYF. Together with reference TRBV7-8 and TRBJ2-7, the CDR3 gives the full variable domain: GAGVSQSPRYKVAKRGQDVALRCDPISGHVSLFWYQQALGQGPEFLTYFQNEAQLDKSGLPSDRFFAERPEGSVSTLKIQRTQQEDSAVYLCASSLGWITSSYEQYFGPGTRLTVT.

This chain uses TRBV3-1 (or the pseudogene TRBV3-2) with TRBJ2-7; no reliable D call. Germline V gene lookup returns CDR1 LGHDT and CDR2 YNNKEL (reference sequence). CDR3 size: 12 residues. Trimming removed 3 bases from V and 3 bases from J, with 6 bases in between. CDR3 protein: CASSQELYEQYF. The CDR3 DNA reads TGTGCCAGCAGCCAGGAACTCTACGAGCAGTACTTC.

This clone was seen once. This sequence joins TRBV27 and TRBJ2-7; D not resolved. The CDR3 contains 13 residues. The V end lost 3 bases, the J end lost 2 bases, and 8 bases lay between the germline ends. Germline V gene lookup returns CDR1 MNHEY and CDR2 SMNVEV (reference sequence). As DNA, the CDR3 is TGTGCCAGCAGTTTTAACAAACCCTACGAGCAGTACTTC. It yields the protein CASSFNKPYEQYF.

This clone occurred a few times. The genes are TRBV19 and TRBJ2-7, with 9 nucleotides matching TRBD1. The CDR3 extends over 15 amino acids. The germline gives CDR1 LNHDA, CDR2 SQIVND (reference sequence). Losses at the gene ends were 3 bases for V and 3 bases for J; bases not matched to a gene: 6. In nucleotides, the CDR3 is TGTGCCAGTAGTATGGGGACAGGGTTTCGCTACGAGCAGTACTTC. Translation gives CASSMGTGFRYEQYF. The variable domain in full, completed from reference TRBV19 and TRBJ2-7, reads DGGITQSPKYLFRKEGQNVTLSCEQNLNHDAMYWYRQDPGQGLRLIYYSQIVNDFQKGDIAEGYSVSREKKESFPLTVTSAQKNPTAFYLCASSMGTGFRYEQYFGPGTRLTVT.

The chain is built from TRBV19 and TRBJ2-7; TRBD1 agrees at 8 bases. This CDR3 is built from 14 residues. Germline CDR1 LNHDA, CDR2 SQIVND (reference sequence). Trimming removed 5 bases from V and 4 bases from J; junction bases left unmatched: 7. CDR3 loop: CASSPGTGDYEQYF. The CDR3 region has the DNA TGTGCCAGTAGTCCTGGGACAGGAGATTACGAGCAGTACTTC.

This chain uses TRBV5-1 with TRBJ1-1; D is perhaps TRBD1 (5 bases). The CDR3 totals 14 residues. The V and J ends lost 3 bases and 4 bases respectively, with 13 bases between them. Germline V CDR1 and CDR2: SGHRS, YFSETQ. CDR3 amino acids: CASSWGPSSTEAFF. The CDR3 nucleotides are TGCGCCAGCAGCTGGGGACCGTCGAGCACTGAAGCTTTCTTT. The full variable domain, its missing parts supplied by reference TRBV5-1 and TRBJ1-1, is KAGVTQTPRYLIKTRGQQVTLSCSPISGHRSVSWYQQTPGQGLQFLFEYFSETQRNKGNFPGRFSGRQFSNSRSEMNVSTLELGDSALYLCASSWGPSSTEAFFGQGTRLTVV.

The rearrangement links TRBV19 to TRBJ2-3; 11 nucleotides align to TRBD2. J gave up 0 bases and V 7 bases, and 3 bases lay outside the gene matches. Per germline, CDR1 LNHDA and CDR2 SQIVND (reference sequence). This CDR3 spans 15 amino acids. The CDR3 DNA follows: TGTGCCAGTAAGACTAGCGGGACCAGCACAGATACGCAGTATTTT. As protein: CASKTSGTSTDTQYF.

This clone was seen only a few times. This chain links TRBV18 with TRBJ1-1; 7 bases fit TRBD1. Germline V gene sequence: CDR1 KGHSH, CDR2 LQKENI. V shed 1 base, J shed 3 bases, and the junction held 11 bases outside the gene matches. The CDR3 is made up of 17 amino acids. This CDR3 is CASSPLEQGRGDTEAFF. Here the CDR3 DNA reads TGTGCCAGCTCACCACTGGAACAGGGGCGAGGGGACACTGAAGCTTTCTTT.

The chain couples TRBV5-5 to TRBJ1-5; D gene ambiguous. V was clipped by 7 bases and J by 0 bases, with 14 bases between them. From germline, CDR1 is SGHKS and CDR2 YYEKEE (reference sequence). The CDR3 length is 15 residues. For the CDR3, the DNA is TGTGCCAGCTTCTCCGGTCCCGATAGCAATCAGCCCCAGCATTTT. Translation: CASFSGPDSNQPQHF.

The chain has TRBV12-3 or TRBV12-4 and TRBJ1-4; D not resolved. The CDR3 totals 13 residues. Between the trimmed V and J ends, which lost 5 bases and 8 bases, there was a span of 12 bases. The CDR3: CASSASVGEKLFF. As DNA, the CDR3 is TGTGCCAGCAGTGCCTCGGTGGGGGAAAAACTGTTTTTT.

The rearrangement links TRBV5-1 to TRBJ1-1, with D possibly matching TRBD1 (6 bases). Trimming took off 2 bases at V and 4 bases at J, with 12 bases between the two ends. The CDR3 covers 14 residues. Per germline, CDR1 SGHRS and CDR2 YFSETQ. CDR3 nucleotides: TGCGCCAGCAGCTTCGAAACGGACAGCACTGAAGCTTTCTTT. Translated: CASSFETDSTEAFF.

The genes are TRBV2 and TRBJ2-3; maybe TRBD2 (5 bases). Germline V gene sequence: CDR1 SNHLY, CDR2 FYNNEI. This CDR3 spans 12 amino acids. With 5 bases removed from V and 6 bases from J, the gap between germline ends came to 9 bases. Here the CDR3 reads CASSRTVDTQYF. The CDR3 bases are TGTGCCAGCAGTAGGACTGTGGATACGCAGTATTTT.